The 9 T cell receptor beta chains given below trace back to one sample, sequenced in a study of blood T cell repertoires in COVID-19. Here immunoSEQ multiplex PCR was the method, and the copy in TCRdb shows in-frame clones only, minus some. The table lists 150,000 to 180,000 clones, about 89% of them singletons. Sequenced sample: peripheral blood. These receptor sequences come from a man aged 50 to 59 with acute or convalescent COVID-19.

V and J are TRBV7-2 and TRBJ2-1; TRBD1 aligns across 9 bases. CDR3 size: 12 residues. The J segment lost 9 bases and the V segment lost 4 bases, leaving 1 base of the junction unmatched. CDR1 is SGHTA, CDR2 FQGNSA, per germline. The CDR3 here is CASSSTGGEQFF. CDR3 nucleotides: TGTGCCAGCAGCTCGACAGGGGGTGAGCAGTTCTTC.

This chain joins TRBV7-2 and TRBJ1-1; D might be TRBD1 (5 bases). Germline-derived CDR1 and CDR2 are SGHTA and FQGNSA. V lost 5 bases and J lost 1, with 14 bases in between. The length of the CDR3 is 15 residues. The CDR3 reads CASSERGRKNTEAFF. DNA for the CDR3: TGTGCCAGCAGCGAAAGGGGCAGAAAGAACACTGAAGCTTTCTTT.

The rearrangement links TRBV30 to TRBJ2-7, with 8 bases matching TRBD2. The CDR3 consists of 15 residues. Germline V gene sequence: CDR1 GTSNPN, CDR2 SVGIG (reference sequence). Unmatched junction bases numbered 11, after V lost 2 bases and J lost 5 bases. The CDR3 region is CAWSLSSGSVHEQYF. As DNA, the CDR3 is TGTGCCTGGAGTCTTTCCAGCGGGAGTGTCCACGAGCAGTACTTC.

The rearrangement uses TRBV19 and TRBJ2-2, with 7 bases aligning to TRBD1. From germline, CDR1 is LNHDA and CDR2 SQIVND (reference sequence). This CDR3 comprises 15 residues. V was clipped by 7 bases and J by 0 bases; unmatched bases: 5. As DNA, the CDR3 is TGTGCCAGTAAGGGGGCGACGGCGAACACCGGGGAGCTGTTTTTT. It encodes CASKGATANTGELFF.

The chain couples TRBV6-5 to TRBJ2-1; unclear D gene. The CDR3 covers 13 residues. Germline assignment: CDR1 MNHEY and CDR2 SVGAGI. V gave up 10 bases and J gave up 2 bases, with 12 bases separating them. The CDR3 loop reads CATQYRPYNEQFF. CDR3 nucleotide sequence: TGTGCCACCCAGTACCGTCCCTACAATGAGCAGTTCTTC.

The gene calls are TRBV16 and TRBJ1-1; D is possibly TRBD1 (5 bases). Deletions cut 4 bases from V and 3 bases from J, with 12 bases between. The CDR3 covers 14 residues. Germline V gene data show CDR1 as KGHSY and CDR2 as FQNENV. CDR3 region: CASSRQGRDTEAFF. The CDR3 bases are TGTGCCAGCAGCCGTCAGGGTCGGGACACTGAAGCTTTCTTT.

This clone came up once. The V call is TRBV5-1, the J call TRBJ1-2, with D maybe TRBD1 (5 bases). The germline V gene encodes CDR1 SGHRS and CDR2 YFSETQ. The CDR3 has 16 amino acids. Trimming pared 6 bases from V and 3 bases from J, leaving 21 bases between. CDR3 bases: TGCGCCAGCAAACCTTCGGCGGGGGACCTTTACTATGGCTACACCTTC. It specifies CASKPSAGDLYYGYTF.

This rearrangement joins TRBV10-1 to TRBJ2-7, with 7 bases lining up with TRBD1. The length of the CDR3 is 14 residues. From germline, CDR1 is WNHNN and CDR2 SYGVQD (reference sequence). V trimming: 9 bases; J trimming: 2 bases; junction bases outside the gene matches: 10. DNA of the CDR3: TGCGCCAGGATACGAGGGGGCCTAACCTACGAGCAGTACTTC. Translation: CARIRGGLTYEQYF.

V and J are TRBV2 and TRBJ1-3; TRBD1 matches at 7 bases. CDR1 is SNHLY and CDR2 is FYNNEI in the germline V gene. There are 15 residues in the CDR3. After removal of 8 bases from V and 1 base from J, the junction contained 8 bases not matched to a gene. For the CDR3, the DNA is TGTGCCAGCGGCAGTGGGGACAGTTCTGGAAACACCATATATTTT. This translates into CASGSGDSSGNTIYF.